One sample yielded the 26 T cell receptor beta chains listed below, sequenced in a study of vaccination and CD4 T cells after COVID-19. Sequenced with the Oncomine TCR Beta short-read assay was DNA taken from cultured CD4+ T cells. TCRdb re-analysed the PCR reads in MiXCR, keeping a single row per CDR3 protein. The table lists 9,500 to 11,000 distinct CDR3 sequences, approximately 30% of them singletons, with 8% to 10% in the top ten. No cognate antigen is known for these TCRs. Treatment here: roughly 10-day PBMC culture with coronavirus spike peptide pools or control peptides (ViraFEST assay). The sample in question was CD4+ T cells from blood, cultured in vitro, obtained after SARS-CoV-2 vaccination. These receptors were collected from a human donor who had recovered from COVID-19.

This clonotype was counted a few times. The chain recombines TRBV18 with TRBJ2-5; 8 nucleotides align to TRBD1. Germline V gene data show CDR1 as KGHSH and CDR2 as LQKENI. The CDR3 spans 13 residues. V shed 3 bases and J 4 bases; nucleotides not matched to a gene: 1. As DNA, the CDR3 is TGTGCCAGCTCACCTGGACAGGGAGAGACCCAGTACTTC. It translates to CASSPGQGETQYF.

This chain uses TRBV7-2 with TRBJ1-1; no clear D gene. Trimming pared 5 bases from V and 1 base from J, leaving 11 bases between. Germline V gene sequence: CDR1 SGHTA, CDR2 FQGNSA. The CDR3 is made up of 14 amino acids. CDR3 coding DNA: TGTGCCAGCAGCCCCAGGCGGGGGAACACTGAAGCTTTCTTT. Protein sequence: CASSPRRGNTEAFF.

The chain employs TRBV7-2 and TRBJ2-1; D is unclear. This CDR3 contains 13 residues. Germline V CDR1 and CDR2: SGHTA, FQGNSA. V was clipped by 1 base and J by 6 bases, with 7 bases between them. For the CDR3, the DNA is TGTGCCAGCAGCTTAGGCCCACTCAATGAGCAGTTCTTC. It specifies CASSLGPLNEQFF.

The gene calls are TRBV7-2 and TRBJ2-4, with D unresolved. The ends were cut back, 5 bases at V and 3 bases at J, with 11 bases in the middle. The CDR3 totals 14 residues. Germline CDR1 and CDR2: SGHTA and FQGNSA. The CDR3 region has the DNA TGTGCCAGCAGCCCCCTTCTAGACAAAAACATTCAGTACTTC. Its protein is CASSPLLDKNIQYF.

The V and J genes are TRBV28 and TRBJ2-4; 10 nucleotides line up with TRBD2. CDR1 MDHEN and CDR2 SYDVKM come from the germline V gene. V lost 8 bases to trimming and J lost 0 bases; unmatched junction nucleotides: 7. This CDR3 region has 16 residues. In nucleotides, the CDR3 is TGTGCCAGCGTCCCTAGCGGGGGTATAGCCAAAAACATTCAGTACTTC. Its translation: CASVPSGGIAKNIQYF.

By proportion, this clonotype is medium-sized. The rearrangement links TRBV25-1 to TRBJ1-2, with unresolved D. Germline CDR1 and CDR2: MGHDK and SYGVNS. V shed 8 bases and J shed 3 bases, with 19 bases lying between them. The CDR3 consists of 15 residues. The CDR3 DNA sequence: TGTGCCAGCCTCCGCCGGCGGCAGAAATACTATGGCTACACCTTC. Amino acids: CASLRRRQKYYGYTF.

This clonotype has just a few counts. The V and J genes are TRBV7-9 and TRBJ1-1, with 9 bases fitting TRBD1. CDR1 is SEHNR, CDR2 FQNEAQ, per germline (reference sequence). The CDR3 contains 13 residues. The J segment lost 5 bases and the V segment lost 5 bases, leaving 3 bases of the junction unmatched. CDR3 protein: CASSRGQGTEAFF. CDR3 nucleotides: TGTGCCAGCAGCCGGGGACAGGGAACTGAAGCTTTCTTT.

This clonotype was picked up a small number of times. The V call is TRBV6-2 or TRBV6-3, the J call TRBJ1-3, with 7 bases fitting TRBD1. With 6 bases clipped from V and 4 bases from J, the junction kept 6 bases outside the gene matches. Looked up from germline, CDR1 is MNHEY and CDR2 is SVGEGT. This CDR3 comprises 14 residues. The CDR3 sequence: CASRQQGFGNTIYF. DNA of the CDR3: TGTGCCAGCAGGCAACAGGGGTTCGGAAACACCATATATTTT.

This clonotype was observed a few times. This chain connects TRBV6-1 to TRBJ1-5, with D perhaps TRBD1 (5 bases). In germline, CDR1 is MNHNS, CDR2 SASEGT. This CDR3 comprises 18 residues. V dropped 6 bases and J dropped 0 bases, with 21 bases sitting between them. CDR3 protein: CASRSGGMRVNSNQPQHF. CDR3 nucleotide sequence: TGTGCCAGCAGATCGGGGGGGATGAGGGTCAATAGCAATCAGCCCCAGCATTTT.

This chain links TRBV24-1 with TRBJ2-1; 11 bases fit TRBD2. The J segment lost 0 bases and the V segment lost 4 bases, leaving 4 bases of the junction unmatched. Germline assignment: CDR1 KGHDR and CDR2 SFDVKD. The CDR3 is made up of 17 amino acids. CDR3 nucleotides: TGTGCCACCAGTGACCGACTAGCGGGGAGCTCCTACAATGAGCAGTTCTTC. Its translation: CATSDRLAGSSYNEQFF.

The chain is built from TRBV7-2 and TRBJ2-3; 11 nucleotides line up with TRBD2. V lost 8 bases to trimming and J lost 3 bases; unmatched junction nucleotides: 19. The CDR3 loop spans 19 amino acids. Germline V gene lookup returns CDR1 SGHTA and CDR2 FQGNSA. The CDR3 loop reads CASGPSGRPYGLRTDTQYF. The CDR3 DNA reads TGTGCCAGCGGACCTAGCGGGAGGCCGTACGGGTTGAGGACAGATACGCAGTATTTT.

As for this clonotype: One end of the junction does not line up with germline, which may come from a read error. CDR3 in amino acids: CASSPGPRSGELFF. CDR3 coding DNA: TGTGCTAGCAGCCCCGGACCCCGATCCGGGGAGCTGTTTTTT. The V gene is TRBV7-7, the J gene TRBJ2-2; D is uncertain. CDR1 and CDR2 from the germline V gene are SSHAT and FNYEAQ (reference sequence). The CDR3 spans 14 residues.

The chain couples TRBV7-2 to TRBJ2-1; 7 bases agree with TRBD2. The CDR3 sequence is 15 residues long. Germline values: CDR1 SGHTA, CDR2 FQGNSA. J gave up 7 bases and V 1 base, and 7 bases lay outside the gene matches. CDR3: CASSLVGSSGNEQFF. CDR3 DNA: TGTGCCAGCAGCTTAGTAGGGTCTAGCGGTAATGAGCAGTTCTTC.

This clonotype showed up just a few times. V and J are TRBV7-2 and TRBJ2-5; D is possibly TRBD2 (6 bases). CDR1 SGHTA and CDR2 FQGNSA come from the germline V gene. This CDR3 comprises 14 residues. Trimming stripped 5 bases from V and 2 bases from J, with 12 bases between. The CDR3 nucleotides are TGTGCCAGCAGCCAGACCGGGACTCAAGAGACCCAGTACTTC. Residues: CASSQTGTQETQYF.

CDR3 DNA sequence: TGTGCCAGCACCCGACAGGGGACCACCGGGGAGCTGTTTTTT. Translation gives CASTRQGTTGELFF. This chain uses TRBV5-4 with TRBJ2-2; 8 bases line up with TRBD1. Germline V gives CDR1 SGHNT, CDR2 YYREEE (reference sequence). The junction had 5 bases not matched to a gene; V was cut back by 6 bases and J by 4 bases. The CDR3 has 14 residues.

This rearrangement joins TRBV6-5 to TRBJ2-3; D gene ambiguous. This CDR3 has 12 amino acids. Germline V gives CDR1 MNHEY, CDR2 SVGAGI. The V gene lost 2 bases and the J gene lost 4 bases, with 4 bases spanning the gap. CDR3 DNA sequence: TGTGCCAGCAGTTACGGGCCAGATACGCAGTATTTT. Translation gives CASSYGPDTQYF.

The V gene is TRBV6-1, the J gene TRBJ1-3; D is unclear. CDR3 length equals 14 residues. V was cut by 6 bases and J by 0 bases, with 9 bases left in between. Germline V CDR1 and CDR2: MNHNS, SASEGT. The CDR3 reads CASRITSSGNTIYF. The DNA for the CDR3 is TGTGCCAGCAGGATAACGAGCTCTGGAAACACCATATATTTT.

The V gene is TRBV7-2, the J gene TRBJ1-6; D gene ambiguous. CDR3 length equals 13 residues. Germline V CDR1 and CDR2: SGHTA, FQGNSA. The V gene lost 3 bases and the J gene lost 8 bases, with 8 bases spanning the gap. Here the CDR3 reads CASSFRADSPLHF. CDR3 coding DNA: TGTGCCAGCAGCTTCAGAGCCGATTCACCCCTCCACTTT.

This clonotype was observed a handful of times. The chain joins TRBV2 to TRBJ2-7; the D call may be TRBD1 or TRBD2 (5 bases each). This CDR3 contains 13 residues. Germline V CDR1 and CDR2: SNHLY, FYNNEI. Trimming removed 7 bases at V and 3 bases at J, with 13 bases between. CDR3 in amino acids: CASTPRGYYEQYF. In DNA, the CDR3 is TGTGCCAGCACCCCCCGGGGCTACTACGAGCAGTACTTC.

The chain links TRBV12-5 to TRBJ1-1; possible D gene TRBD1, 5 bases. V was trimmed by 5 bases and J by 2 bases, leaving 9 bases between them. The CDR3 totals 13 residues. CDR1 LGHNT and CDR2 FRNRAP come from the germline V gene. The CDR3: CASGARDNTEAFF. The CDR3 DNA follows: TGTGCTAGTGGTGCCAGGGATAACACTGAAGCTTTCTTT.

This clonotype was seen a single time. Sequence at one end of the junction differs from germline and may be a read error. The chain uses TRBV4-3 and TRBJ1-2; the match to TRBD1 covers 9 bases. This CDR3 comprises 15 residues. Germline V gene lookup returns CDR1 LGHNA and CDR2 YSLEER. CDR3 coding DNA: TGCGCCAGCAGCCTTACACAGGGGGCGGTCACTGGCTGCACCTTC. Protein sequence: CASSLTQGAVTGCTF.

This rearrangement joins TRBV7-9 to TRBJ2-4, with D unclear. The V gene's germline CDR1 is SEHNR and CDR2 FQNEAQ (reference sequence). This CDR3 region has 15 residues. The V gene lost 5 bases and the J gene lost 4 bases, with 15 bases spanning the gap. This CDR3 is CASSPRQGYKNIQYF. The CDR3 nucleotides read TGTGCCAGCAGCCCACGGCAAGGATATAAAAACATTCAGTACTTC. The variable domain in full, with the rest retrieved from reference TRBV7-9 and TRBJ2-4, is DTGVSQNPRHKITKRGQNVTFRCDPISEHNRLYWYRQTLGQGPEFLTYFQNEAQLEKSRLLSDRFSAERPKGSFSTLEIQRTEQGDSAMYLCASSPRQGYKNIQYFGAGTRLSVL.

V usage is TRBV12-3 or TRBV12-4 and J usage is TRBJ2-7, with TRBD1 matching over 8 bases. This CDR3 spans 14 amino acids. V trimming: 7 bases; J trimming: 3 bases; junction bases outside the gene matches: 8. CDR3 region: CASKDRTGSYEQYF. The CDR3 bases are TGTGCCAGCAAAGATCGGACAGGGAGCTACGAGCAGTACTTC.

This chain connects TRBV6-1 to TRBJ2-7, with 8 bases matching TRBD2. The CDR3 has 16 amino acids. Per germline, CDR1 MNHNS and CDR2 SASEGT. Unmatched junction bases numbered 5, after V lost 1 base and J lost 0 bases. The DNA of the CDR3 is TGTGCCAGCAGTGAAGTTATAGCGGGAACCTCCTACGAGCAGTACTTC. Encoded protein: CASSEVIAGTSYEQYF.

The chain joins TRBV28 to TRBJ1-4; the D is unclear. The germline V and J ends were trimmed by 7 bases and 7 bases, with 7 bases remaining between them. This CDR3 region has 11 residues. Germline V gene data show CDR1 as MDHEN and CDR2 as SYDVKM. The CDR3 coding sequence is TGTGCCAGCACCTCCTTTGAAAAACTGTTTTTT. Encoded protein: CASTSFEKLFF.

This chain uses TRBV5-1 with TRBJ2-5, with D unclear. The germline V gene encodes CDR1 SGHRS and CDR2 YFSETQ. Trimming cost V 2 bases and J 3 bases, with 8 bases left between them. CDR3 length: 13 amino acids. The CDR3 region is CASSFTPKETQYF. The CDR3, as DNA: TGCGCCAGCAGCTTCACCCCAAAAGAGACCCAGTACTTC.